Shown below are 18 T cell receptor beta chains from a single sample sequenced in a study of T cell clusters in autoimmune cytopenias. TRB rearrangements were amplified by touch-down multiplex PCR with mixed TRB-A/B primers. TCRdb reprocessed the multiplex PCR reads and stores each CDR3 protein as one record, lacking DNA. The sample data list 6,000 to 9,000 distinct CDR3 sequences. TRB amplification used approximately 250 ng of peripheral blood genomic DNA. The specimen sequenced was peripheral blood. These receptors were taken from a human donor with an autoimmune cytopenia or autoimmune hepatitis (not recorded which).

Its frequency marks this clonotype as medium-sized. V gene TRBV15 combines with J gene TRBJ2-3; TCRdb selects TRBD1, and the lack of DNA leaves this call unchecked. The CDR3 is 15 amino acids. Germline loops: CDR1 LNHNV, CDR2 YYDKDF (reference sequence). The CDR3 sequence is CATSSGGSVADTQYF.

This clonotype is medium-sized by frequency. V and J are TRBV5-4 and TRBJ1-2. The CDR3 consists of 16 residues. Germline CDR1 reads SGHNT; CDR2 reads YYREEE (reference sequence). CDR3 amino acids: CASSELNGPYNYGYTF.

The rearrangement joins TRBV19 to TRBJ2-7. The CDR3 length is 12 residues. The germline gives CDR1 LNHDA, CDR2 SQIVND (reference sequence). CDR3 region: CASAGSSYEQYF.

This clonotype counts as medium-sized by frequency. The chain has TRBV19 and TRBJ2-5; absent DNA, TCRdb's TRBD1 call cannot be checked. Germline CDR1 reads LNHDA; CDR2 reads SQIVND (reference sequence). The CDR3 contains 14 residues. The CDR3 here is CASSMSPGQETQYF. Drawing the rest from reference TRBV19 and TRBJ2-5, the complete variable domain is DGGITQSPKYLFRKEGQNVTLSCEQNLNHDAMYWYRQDPGQGLRLIYYSQIVNDFQKGDIAEGYSVSREKKESFPLTVTSAQKNPTAFYLCASSMSPGQETQYFGPGTRLLVL.

This chain links TRBV5-6 with TRBJ2-2; the TCRdb call, TRBD1, lacks DNA for checking. The CDR3 runs to 15 residues. CDR1 and CDR2 (germline): SGHDT, YYEEEE. The CDR3: CASSTGAINTGELFF.

The chain uses TRBV24-1 and TRBJ2-7; TCRdb proposes TRBD1, but this gene call is untestable without DNA. Germline-derived CDR1 and CDR2 are KGHDR and SFDVKD. CDR3 length: 14 residues. The CDR3 region is CATSDPGQGAEQYF.

The chain joins TRBV9 to TRBJ2-3; without DNA, the TCRdb call of TRBD2 cannot be checked. The CDR3 has 14 amino acids. In germline, CDR1 is SGDLS, CDR2 YYNGEE. CDR3 in amino acids: CASSATSGGDTQYF.

The chain is built from TRBV7-3 and TRBJ2-1; the TRBD1 assignment by TCRdb is unverifiable without DNA. CDR3 size: 15 residues. Germline V gene data show CDR1 as SGHTA and CDR2 as FQGTGA. The CDR3 loop is CASRFDGQGHNEQFF.

The chain carries TRBV5-5 and TRBJ1-5; TCRdb names TRBD1, which stays unverified in the absence of DNA. The CDR3 consists of 14 residues. The germline gives CDR1 SGHKS, CDR2 YYEKEE (reference sequence). CDR3 in amino acids: CASSRDTRIEPQHF.

This chain links TRBV6-5 with TRBJ1-1; the TCRdb D gene call, TRBD1, has no DNA to confirm it. From germline, CDR1 is MNHEY and CDR2 SVGAGI. This CDR3 has 14 residues. The CDR3 region is CASSQGGGKSEAFF.

V is TRBV27 and J is TRBJ1-5; the TCRdb call, TRBD1, lacks DNA for checking. The CDR3 runs 14 residues. Germline assignment: CDR1 MNHEY and CDR2 SMNVEV (reference sequence). CDR3 in amino acids: CASSLGRVGQPQHF.

V is TRBV10-3 and J is TRBJ1-3; TCRdb's D call of TRBD1 is untestable without DNA. CDR1 and CDR2 (germline): ENHRY, SYGVKD. The CDR3 runs to 13 residues. The CDR3 here is CAISGQGEDTIYF.

V and J are TRBV6-6 and TRBJ1-6. The CDR3 is 14 amino acids. Per germline, CDR1 MNHNY and CDR2 SVGAGI (reference sequence). The CDR3 reads CASSYGSDNSPLHF.

The chain recombines TRBV11-1 with TRBJ2-5; TCRdb picks TRBD2, but there is no DNA to check that call. This CDR3 is 14 amino acids long. Germline V gene lookup returns CDR1 SGHAT and CDR2 FQDESV (reference sequence). The CDR3 spells CASSLGLAGETQYF.

CDR3 loop: CASTPREFQPQHF. This chain uses TRBV6-5 with TRBJ1-5. The CDR3 runs 13 residues. Per the germline V gene, CDR1 is MNHEY and CDR2 is SVGAGI.

Judged by frequency, this clonotype is medium-sized (0.01 to 0.1%). The rearrangement joins TRBV6-5 to TRBJ2-5; TCRdb designates TRBD1, a call that cannot be tested without DNA. The V gene's germline CDR1 is MNHEY and CDR2 SVGAGI. The CDR3 is 16 residues long. CDR3 in amino acids: CASSYSGTGFQETQYF.

V is TRBV19 and J is TRBJ2-1. CDR3 length: 12 residues. CDR1 and CDR2 (germline): LNHDA, SQIVND (reference sequence). CDR3 amino acids: CASTTGSNEQFF. Full variable domain (remainder filled in from reference TRBV19 and TRBJ2-1): DGGITQSPKYLFRKEGQNVTLSCEQNLNHDAMYWYRQDPGQGLRLIYYSQIVNDFQKGDIAEGYSVSREKKESFPLTVTSAQKNPTAFYLCASTTGSNEQFFGPGTRLTVL.

Considering frequency, this clonotype is medium-sized. The chain employs TRBV12-3 or TRBV12-4 and TRBJ2-3; TCRdb's assignment of TRBD1 cannot be checked, as there is no DNA. CDR3 size: 15 residues. CDR3 sequence reads: CASSLDPNDGGTQYF.